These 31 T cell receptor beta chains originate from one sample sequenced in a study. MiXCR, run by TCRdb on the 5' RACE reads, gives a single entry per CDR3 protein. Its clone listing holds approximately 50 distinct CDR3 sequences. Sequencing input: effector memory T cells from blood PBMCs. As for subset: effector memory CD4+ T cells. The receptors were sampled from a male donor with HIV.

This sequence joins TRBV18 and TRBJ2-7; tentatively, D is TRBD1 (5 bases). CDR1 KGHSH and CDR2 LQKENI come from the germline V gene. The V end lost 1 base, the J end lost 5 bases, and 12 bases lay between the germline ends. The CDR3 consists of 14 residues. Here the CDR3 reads CASSPRGREDEQYF. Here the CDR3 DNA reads TGTGCCAGCTCACCACGGGGCAGGGAAGACGAGCAGTACTTC.

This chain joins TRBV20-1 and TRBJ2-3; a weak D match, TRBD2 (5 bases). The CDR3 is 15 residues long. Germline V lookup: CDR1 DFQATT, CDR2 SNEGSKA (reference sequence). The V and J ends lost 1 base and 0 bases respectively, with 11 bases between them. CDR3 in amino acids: CSARVSSGSTDTQYF. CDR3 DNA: TGCAGTGCTAGAGTTTCGTCGGGAAGCACAGATACGCAGTATTTT.

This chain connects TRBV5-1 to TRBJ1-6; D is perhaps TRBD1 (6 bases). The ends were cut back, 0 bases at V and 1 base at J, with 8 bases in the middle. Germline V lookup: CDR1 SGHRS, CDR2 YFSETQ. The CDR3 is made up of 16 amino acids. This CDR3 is CASSLDRASYNSPLHF. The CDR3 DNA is TGCGCCAGCAGCTTGGACAGGGCTTCCTATAATTCACCCCTCCACTTT.

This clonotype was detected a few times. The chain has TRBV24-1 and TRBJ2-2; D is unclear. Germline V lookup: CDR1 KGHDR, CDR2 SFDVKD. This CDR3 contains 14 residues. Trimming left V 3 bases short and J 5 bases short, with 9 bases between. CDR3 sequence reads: CATSDRRPTGELFF. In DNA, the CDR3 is TGTGCCACCAGTGATCGCCGCCCGACCGGGGAGCTGTTTTTT.

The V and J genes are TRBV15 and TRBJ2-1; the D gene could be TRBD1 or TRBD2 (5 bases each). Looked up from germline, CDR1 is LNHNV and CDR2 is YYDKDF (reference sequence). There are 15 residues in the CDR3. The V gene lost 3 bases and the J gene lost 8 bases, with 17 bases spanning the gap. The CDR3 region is CATSRRGRQPDEQFF. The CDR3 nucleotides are TGTGCCACCAGCAGGAGGGGTAGACAGCCCGATGAGCAGTTCTTC.

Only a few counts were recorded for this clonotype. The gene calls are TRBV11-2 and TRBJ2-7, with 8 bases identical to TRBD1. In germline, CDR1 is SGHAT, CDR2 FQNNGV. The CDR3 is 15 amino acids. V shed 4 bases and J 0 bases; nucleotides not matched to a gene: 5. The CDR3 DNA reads TGTGCCAGCAGCTCTAGGACAGGGAGCTCCTACGAGCAGTACTTC. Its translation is CASSSRTGSSYEQYF.

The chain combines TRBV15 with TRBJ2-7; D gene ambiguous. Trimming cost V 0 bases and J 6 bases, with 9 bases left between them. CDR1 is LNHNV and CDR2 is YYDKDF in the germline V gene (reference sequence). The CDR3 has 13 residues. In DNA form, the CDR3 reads TGTGCCACCAGCAGAGATGGAGTTCGCGAGCAGTACTTC. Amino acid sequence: CATSRDGVREQYF.

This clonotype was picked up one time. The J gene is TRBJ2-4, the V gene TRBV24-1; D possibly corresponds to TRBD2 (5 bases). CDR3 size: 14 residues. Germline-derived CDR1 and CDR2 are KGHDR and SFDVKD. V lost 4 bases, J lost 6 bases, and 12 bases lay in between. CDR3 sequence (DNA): TGTGCCACCAGTGACAGCGGACGGGGAAACATTCAGTACTTC. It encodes CATSDSGRGNIQYF.

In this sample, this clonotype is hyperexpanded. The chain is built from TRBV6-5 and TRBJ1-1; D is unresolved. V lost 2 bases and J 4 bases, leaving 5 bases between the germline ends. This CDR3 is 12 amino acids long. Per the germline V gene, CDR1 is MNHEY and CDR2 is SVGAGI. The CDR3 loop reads CASSYGRTEAFF. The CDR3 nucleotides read TGTGCCAGCAGTTACGGGCGCACTGAAGCTTTCTTT.

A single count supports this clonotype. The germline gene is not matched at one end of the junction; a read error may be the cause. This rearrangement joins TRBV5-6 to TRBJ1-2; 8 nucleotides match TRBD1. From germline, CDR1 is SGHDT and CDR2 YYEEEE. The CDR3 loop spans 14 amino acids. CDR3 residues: CASSLDAGGYAYTF. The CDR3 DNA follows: TGTGCCAGCAGCTTGGATGCAGGGGGCTATGCCTACACCTTC.

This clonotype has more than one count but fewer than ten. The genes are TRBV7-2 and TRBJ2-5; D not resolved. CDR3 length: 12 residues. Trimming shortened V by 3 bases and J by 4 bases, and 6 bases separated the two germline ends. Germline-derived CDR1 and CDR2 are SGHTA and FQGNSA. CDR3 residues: CASSFWRETQYF. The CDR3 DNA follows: TGTGCCAGCAGCTTCTGGAGAGAGACCCAGTACTTC. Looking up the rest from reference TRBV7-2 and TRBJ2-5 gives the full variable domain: GAGVSQSPSNKVTEKGKDVELRCDPISGHTALYWYRQSLGQGLEFLIYFQGNSAPDKSGLPSDRFSAERTGGSVSTLTIQRTQQEDSAVYLCASSFWRETQYFGPGTRLLVL.

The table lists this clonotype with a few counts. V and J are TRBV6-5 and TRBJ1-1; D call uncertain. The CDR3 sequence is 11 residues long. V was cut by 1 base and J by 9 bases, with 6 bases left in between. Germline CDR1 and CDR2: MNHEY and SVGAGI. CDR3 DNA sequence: TGTGCCAGCAGTTACTTGGGCCAAGCTTTCTTT. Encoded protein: CASSYLGQAFF.

For the CDR3, the DNA is TGCGCCAGCAGTGCCAGACCCGGGACTGAAGCTTTCTTT. It encodes CASSARPGTEAFF. V and J are TRBV10-1 and TRBJ1-1, with unresolved D. CDR1 and CDR2 from the germline V gene are WNHNN and SYGVQD (reference sequence). V was clipped by 4 bases and J by 5 bases, with 11 bases between them. The CDR3 runs 13 residues.

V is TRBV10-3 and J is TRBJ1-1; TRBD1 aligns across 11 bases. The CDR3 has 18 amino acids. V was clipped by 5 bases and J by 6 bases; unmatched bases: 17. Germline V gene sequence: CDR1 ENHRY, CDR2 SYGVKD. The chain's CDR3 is CAISTSGTGGTTRAEAFF. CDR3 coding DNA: TGTGCCATCAGTACCTCCGGGACAGGGGGGACGACACGCGCTGAAGCTTTCTTT.

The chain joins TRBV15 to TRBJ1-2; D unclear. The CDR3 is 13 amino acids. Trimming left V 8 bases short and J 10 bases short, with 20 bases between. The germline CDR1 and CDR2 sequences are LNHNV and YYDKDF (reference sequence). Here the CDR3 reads CATSMGDGGNYTF. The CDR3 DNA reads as TGTGCCACCTCCATGGGAGACGGCGGAAACTACACCTTC.

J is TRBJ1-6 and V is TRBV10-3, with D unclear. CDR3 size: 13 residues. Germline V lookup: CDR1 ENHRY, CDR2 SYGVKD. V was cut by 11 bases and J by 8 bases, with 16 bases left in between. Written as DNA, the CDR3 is TGTGCCTCCTCCCAGCCTCCTGATTCACCCCTCCACTTT. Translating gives CASSQPPDSPLHF.

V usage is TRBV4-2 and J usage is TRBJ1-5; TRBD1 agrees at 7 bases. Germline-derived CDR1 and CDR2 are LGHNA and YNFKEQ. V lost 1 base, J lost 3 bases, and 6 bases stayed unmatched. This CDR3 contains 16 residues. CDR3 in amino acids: CASSQVPGQNNQPQHF. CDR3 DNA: TGTGCCAGCAGCCAAGTCCCGGGACAGAACAATCAGCCCCAGCATTTT.

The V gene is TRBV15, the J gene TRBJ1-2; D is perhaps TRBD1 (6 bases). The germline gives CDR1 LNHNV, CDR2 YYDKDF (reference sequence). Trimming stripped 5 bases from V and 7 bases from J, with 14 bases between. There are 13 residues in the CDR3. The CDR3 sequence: CATSAGDGSGYTF. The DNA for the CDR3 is TGTGCCACCAGCGCAGGGGATGGGTCTGGCTACACCTTC.

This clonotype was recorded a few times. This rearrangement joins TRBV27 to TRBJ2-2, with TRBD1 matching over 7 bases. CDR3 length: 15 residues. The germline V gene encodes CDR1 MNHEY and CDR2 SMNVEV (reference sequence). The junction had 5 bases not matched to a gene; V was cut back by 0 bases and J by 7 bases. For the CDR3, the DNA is TGTGCCAGCAGTTTATCGCCGACAGGGCACGGGGAGCTGTTTTTT. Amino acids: CASSLSPTGHGELFF.

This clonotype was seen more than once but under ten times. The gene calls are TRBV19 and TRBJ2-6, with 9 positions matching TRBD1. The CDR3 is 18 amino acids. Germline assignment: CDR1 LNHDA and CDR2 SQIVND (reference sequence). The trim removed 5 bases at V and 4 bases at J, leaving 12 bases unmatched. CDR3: CASSVQGARKTGANVLTF. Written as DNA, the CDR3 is TGTGCCAGTAGTGTACAGGGGGCGCGAAAAACGGGGGCCAACGTCCTGACTTTC.

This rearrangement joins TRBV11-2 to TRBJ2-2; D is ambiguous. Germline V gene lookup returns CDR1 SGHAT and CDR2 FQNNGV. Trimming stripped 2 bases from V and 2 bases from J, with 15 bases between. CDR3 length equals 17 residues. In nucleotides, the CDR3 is TGTGCCAGCAGCTTATCTCCCGCCCCGGGCAACACCGGGGAGCTGTTTTTT. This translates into CASSLSPAPGNTGELFF.

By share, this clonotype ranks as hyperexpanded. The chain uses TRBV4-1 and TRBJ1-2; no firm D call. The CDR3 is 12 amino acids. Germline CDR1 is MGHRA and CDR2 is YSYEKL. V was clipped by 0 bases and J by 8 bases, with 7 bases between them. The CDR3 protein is CASSQDVEGYTF. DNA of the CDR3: TGCGCCAGCAGCCAAGATGTGGAGGGCTACACCTTC.

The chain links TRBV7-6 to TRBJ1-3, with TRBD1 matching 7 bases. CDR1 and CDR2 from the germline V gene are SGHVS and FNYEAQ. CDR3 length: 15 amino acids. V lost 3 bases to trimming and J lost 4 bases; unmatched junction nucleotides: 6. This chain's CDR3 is CASSFTGVGGNTIYF. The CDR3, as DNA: TGTGCCAGCAGCTTTACAGGGGTGGGAGGAAACACCATATATTTT.

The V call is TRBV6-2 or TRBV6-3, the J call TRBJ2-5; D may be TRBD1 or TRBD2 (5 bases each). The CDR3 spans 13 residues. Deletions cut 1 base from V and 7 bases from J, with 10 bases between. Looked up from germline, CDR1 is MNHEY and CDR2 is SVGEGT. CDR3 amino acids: CASSYFERGTQYF. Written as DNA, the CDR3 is TGTGCCAGCAGTTACTTCGAGAGGGGGACCCAGTACTTC.

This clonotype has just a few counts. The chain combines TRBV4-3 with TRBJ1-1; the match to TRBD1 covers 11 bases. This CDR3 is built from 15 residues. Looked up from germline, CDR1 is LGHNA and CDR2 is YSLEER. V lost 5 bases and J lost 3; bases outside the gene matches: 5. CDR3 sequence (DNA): TGCGCCAGCAGCGGGCGGGGACAGGGGGACACTGAAGCTTTCTTT. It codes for CASSGRGQGDTEAFF.

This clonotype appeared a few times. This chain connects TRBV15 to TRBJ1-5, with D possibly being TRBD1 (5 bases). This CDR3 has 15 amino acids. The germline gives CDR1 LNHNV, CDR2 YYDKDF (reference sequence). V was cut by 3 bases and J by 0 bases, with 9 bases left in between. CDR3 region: CATSSAGNSNQPQHF. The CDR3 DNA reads TGTGCCACCAGCAGCGCAGGGAATAGCAATCAGCCCCAGCATTTT.

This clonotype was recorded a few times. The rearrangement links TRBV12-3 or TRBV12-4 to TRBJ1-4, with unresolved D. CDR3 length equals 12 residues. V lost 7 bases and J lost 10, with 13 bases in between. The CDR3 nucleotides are TGTGCCAGCAAAGGCCCCGGCGGAAAACTGTTTTTT. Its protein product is CASKGPGGKLFF.

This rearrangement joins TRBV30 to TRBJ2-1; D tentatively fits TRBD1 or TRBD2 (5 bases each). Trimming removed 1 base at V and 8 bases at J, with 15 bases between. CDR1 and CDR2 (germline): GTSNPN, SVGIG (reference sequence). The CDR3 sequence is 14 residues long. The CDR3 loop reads CAWSAGGIRDEQFF. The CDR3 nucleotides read TGTGCCTGGAGTGCCGGAGGCATCAGGGATGAGCAGTTCTTC.

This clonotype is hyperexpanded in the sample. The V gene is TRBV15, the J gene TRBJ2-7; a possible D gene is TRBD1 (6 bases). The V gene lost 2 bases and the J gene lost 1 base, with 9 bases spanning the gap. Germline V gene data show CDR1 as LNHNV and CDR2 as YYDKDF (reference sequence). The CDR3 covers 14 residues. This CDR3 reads CATSRLQGSYEQYV. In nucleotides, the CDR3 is TGTGCCACCAGCAGACTACAGGGTTCCTACGAGCAGTACGTC.

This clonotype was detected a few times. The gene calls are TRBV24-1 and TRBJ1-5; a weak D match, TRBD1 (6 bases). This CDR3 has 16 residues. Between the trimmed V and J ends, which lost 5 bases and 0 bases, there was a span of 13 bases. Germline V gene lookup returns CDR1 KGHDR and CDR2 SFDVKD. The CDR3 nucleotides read TGTGCCACCAGTGCTCTTGGGGACAATAGCAATCAGCCCCAGCATTTT. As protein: CATSALGDNSNQPQHF.

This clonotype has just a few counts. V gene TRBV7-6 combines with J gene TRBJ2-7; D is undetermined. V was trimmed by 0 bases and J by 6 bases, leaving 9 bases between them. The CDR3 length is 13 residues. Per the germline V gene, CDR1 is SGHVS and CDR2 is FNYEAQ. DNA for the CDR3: TGTGCCAGCAGCTTAGCGTGGGATCGCGAGCAGTACGTC. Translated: CASSLAWDREQYV.